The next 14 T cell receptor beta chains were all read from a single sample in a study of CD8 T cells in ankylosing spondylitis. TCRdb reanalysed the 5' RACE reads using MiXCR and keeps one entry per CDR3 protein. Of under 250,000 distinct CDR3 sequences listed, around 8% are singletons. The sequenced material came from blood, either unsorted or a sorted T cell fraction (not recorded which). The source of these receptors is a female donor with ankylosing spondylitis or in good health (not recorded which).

CDR3 DNA sequence: TGTGCCAGCAGCTCCCGGACAGGGACGAAGGCTGAAGCTTTCTTT. Protein: CASSSRTGTKAEAFF. The chain carries TRBV2 and TRBJ1-1, with 8 positions matching TRBD1. The V gene end was trimmed by 6 bases and the J gene end by 6 bases; junction bases not matched to a gene: 12. The CDR3 loop spans 15 amino acids. Germline V CDR1 and CDR2: SNHLY, FYNNEI.

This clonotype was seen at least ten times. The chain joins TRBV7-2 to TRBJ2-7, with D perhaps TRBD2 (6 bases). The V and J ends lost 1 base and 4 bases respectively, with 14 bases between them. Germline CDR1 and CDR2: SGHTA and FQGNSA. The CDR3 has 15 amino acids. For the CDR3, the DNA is TGTGCCAGCAGCTTAGTGAAGGGACTCGGGTACGAGCAGTACTTC. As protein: CASSLVKGLGYEQYF.

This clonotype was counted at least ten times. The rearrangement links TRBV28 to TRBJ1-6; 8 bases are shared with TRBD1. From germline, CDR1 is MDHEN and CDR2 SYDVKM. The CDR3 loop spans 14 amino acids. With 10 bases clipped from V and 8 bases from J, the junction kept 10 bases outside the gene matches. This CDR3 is CAIKGQASHSPLHF. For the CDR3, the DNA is TGTGCCATTAAGGGACAGGCTTCCCATTCACCCCTCCACTTT.

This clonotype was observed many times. CDR3 DNA sequence: TGTGCCAGCAGCCCCATAGCGGGAGGGGGCAATGAGCAGTTCTTC. This sequence encodes CASSPIAGGGNEQFF. The J gene is TRBJ2-1, the V gene TRBV5-5; 11 bases fit TRBD2. V was pared by 4 bases and J by 6 bases, with 6 bases of the junction left unmatched. This CDR3 has 15 residues. Germline V gene lookup returns CDR1 SGHKS and CDR2 YYEKEE (reference sequence). Variable domain in full (rest from reference TRBV5-5 and TRBJ2-1): DAGVTQSPTHLIKTRGQQVTLRCSPISGHKSVSWYQQVLGQGPQFIFQYYEKEERGRGNFPDRFSARQFPNYSSELNVNALLLGDSALYLCASSPIAGGGNEQFFGPGTRLTVL.

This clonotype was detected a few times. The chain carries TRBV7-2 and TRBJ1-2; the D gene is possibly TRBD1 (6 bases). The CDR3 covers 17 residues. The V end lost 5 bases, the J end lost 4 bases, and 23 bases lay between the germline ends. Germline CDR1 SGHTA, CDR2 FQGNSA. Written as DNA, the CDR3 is TGTGCCAGCAGCCCTCGACAGGTCCCCTTGAGGGGCTATGGCTACACCTTC. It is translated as CASSPRQVPLRGYGYTF.

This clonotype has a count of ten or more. The CDR3 nucleotides read TGTGCCAGCAGCTCAGGGATTAGCACAGATACGCAGTATTTT. Residues: CASSSGISTDTQYF. The chain couples TRBV7-8 to TRBJ2-3; possibly TRBD1 for D (5 bases). The CDR3 is 14 residues long. Germline V gives CDR1 SGHVS, CDR2 FQNEAQ. V gave up 4 bases and J gave up 0 bases, with 8 bases separating them.

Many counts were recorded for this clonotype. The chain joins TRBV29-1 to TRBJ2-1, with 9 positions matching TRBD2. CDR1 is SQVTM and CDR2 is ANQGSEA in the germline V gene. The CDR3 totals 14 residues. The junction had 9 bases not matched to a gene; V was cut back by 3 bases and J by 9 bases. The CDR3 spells CSVDRGRGLGEQFF. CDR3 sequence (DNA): TGCAGCGTTGATCGCGGGAGGGGTCTCGGTGAGCAGTTCTTC.

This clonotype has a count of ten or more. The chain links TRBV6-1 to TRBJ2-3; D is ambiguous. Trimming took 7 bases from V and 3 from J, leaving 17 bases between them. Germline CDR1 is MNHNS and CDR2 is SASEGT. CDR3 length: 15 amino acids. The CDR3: CASNSGLPPTDTQYF. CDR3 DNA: TGTGCCAGCAACTCCGGGCTGCCGCCTACAGATACGCAGTATTTT.

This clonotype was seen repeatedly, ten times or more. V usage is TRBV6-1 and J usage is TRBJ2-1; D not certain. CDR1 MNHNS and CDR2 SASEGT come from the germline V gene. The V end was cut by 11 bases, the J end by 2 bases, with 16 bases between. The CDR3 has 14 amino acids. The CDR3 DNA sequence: TGTGCCCTTGGGCCGGGCGGAACCTACAATGAGCAGTTCTTC. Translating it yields CALGPGGTYNEQFF.

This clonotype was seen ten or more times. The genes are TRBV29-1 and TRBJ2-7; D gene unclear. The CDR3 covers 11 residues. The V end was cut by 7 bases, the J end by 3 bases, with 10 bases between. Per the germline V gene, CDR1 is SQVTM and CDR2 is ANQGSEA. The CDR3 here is CSATEDYEQYF. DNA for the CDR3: TGCAGCGCCACAGAGGACTACGAGCAGTACTTC.

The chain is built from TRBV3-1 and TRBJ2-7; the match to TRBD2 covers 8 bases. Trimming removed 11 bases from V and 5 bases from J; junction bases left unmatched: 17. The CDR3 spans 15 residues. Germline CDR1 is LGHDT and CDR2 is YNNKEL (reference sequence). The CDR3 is CACSQAGRAYHEQYF. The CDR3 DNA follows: TGTGCCTGCTCCCAAGCCGGGAGGGCCTACCACGAGCAGTACTTC.

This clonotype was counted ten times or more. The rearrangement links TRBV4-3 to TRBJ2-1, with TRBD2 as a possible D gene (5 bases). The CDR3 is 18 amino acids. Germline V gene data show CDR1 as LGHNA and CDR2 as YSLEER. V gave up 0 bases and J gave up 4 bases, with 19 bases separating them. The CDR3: CASSQDRATLPGYNEQFF. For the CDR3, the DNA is TGCGCCAGCAGCCAAGATAGAGCAACTTTACCGGGGTACAATGAGCAGTTCTTC.

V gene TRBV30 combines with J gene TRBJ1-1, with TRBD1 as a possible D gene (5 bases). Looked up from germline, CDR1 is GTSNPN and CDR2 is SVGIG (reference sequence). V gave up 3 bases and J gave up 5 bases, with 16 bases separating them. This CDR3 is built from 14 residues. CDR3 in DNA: TGTGCCTGGAGCCCGTGGGGGAGAGGGACTGAAGCTTTCTTT. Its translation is CAWSPWGRGTEAFF.

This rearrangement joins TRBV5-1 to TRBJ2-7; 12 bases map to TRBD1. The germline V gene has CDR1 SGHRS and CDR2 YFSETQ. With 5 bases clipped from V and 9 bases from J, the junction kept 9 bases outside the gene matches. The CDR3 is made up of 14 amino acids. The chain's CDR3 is CASRPGTGGLGQYF. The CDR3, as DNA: TGCGCCAGCAGACCCGGGACAGGGGGCCTCGGGCAGTACTTC.